Included here is one T cell receptor (beta chain) sequence, with context. This entry belongs to a study of cytomegalovirus exposure and HLA in healthy donors. Whole-study context: A prior study identified roughly 110 million unique TCR beta sequences from roughly 170 million T cells. Assignment to the Caucasian-associated ancestry cluster applied to 81% of the roughly 420 genotyped donors.

J lost 6 bases, V lost 6 bases, and 3 bases had no gene match. CDR3 size: 14 residues. Per germline, CDR1 WNHNN and CDR2 SYGVQD (reference sequence). The study ran its PCR with 60 Vbeta and 13 Jbeta primers. This table comes from immunoSEQ multiplex PCR, and its TCRdb copy is limited to in-frame clones, with some not included. The sample lists about 57,000 clones; 75% to 85% were seen once. Sequencing was done on a sample of PBMCs. The chain has TRBV10-1 and TRBJ2-4, with 12 bases fitting TRBD1. The clonotype was recovered from a man aged 30 to 39 in good health and CMV-seronegative. The CDR3 DNA is TGCGCCAGCAGGAAGGGACAGGGGGCAAACATTCAGTACTTC. Translated, it gives CASRKGQGANIQYF.